These 3 T cell receptor beta chains originate from one sample sequenced in a study of OX40 agonist ivuxolimab in advanced cancers. Profiling relied on immunoSEQ multiplex PCR, and the TCRdb table lists in-frame clones only, not all of them. Of 50,000 to 70,000 clones in the sample, approximately 80% were seen once. The source was CD4+ or CD8+ T cells sorted from blood, collected in a trial of the OX40 agonist ivuxolimab. The receptors derive from an adult with an advanced solid tumor such as melanoma, head and neck, liver or kidney cancer.

The chain combines TRBV28 with TRBJ1-5; maybe TRBD1 (5 bases). In germline, CDR1 is MDHEN, CDR2 SYDVKM. Trimming pared 7 bases from V and 5 bases from J, leaving 12 bases between. This CDR3 has 13 residues. The CDR3 protein is CASTLGTDQPQHF. The CDR3, as DNA: TGTGCCAGCACCCTCGGGACCGATCAGCCCCAGCATTTT. The complete variable domain, with remaining parts taken from reference TRBV28 and TRBJ1-5, reads DVKVTQSSRYLVKRTGEKVFLECVQDMDHENMFWYRQDPGLGLRLIYFSYDVKMKEKGDIPEGYSVSREKKERFSLILESASTNQTSMYLCASTLGTDQPQHFGDGTRLSIL.

This chain uses TRBV7-6 with TRBJ2-1; perhaps TRBD2 as D (6 bases). The ends were cut back, 5 bases at V and 5 bases at J, with 10 bases in the middle. The CDR3 spans 13 residues. In germline, CDR1 is SGHVS, CDR2 FNYEAQ. The CDR3: CASSAGTHNEQFF. DNA of the CDR3: TGTGCCAGCAGCGCCGGGACTCACAATGAGCAGTTCTTC. The full variable domain, its missing parts supplied by reference TRBV7-6 and TRBJ2-1, is GAGVSQSPRYKVTKRGQDVALRCDPISGHVSLYWYRQALGQGPEFLTYFNYEAQQDKSGLPNDRFSAERPEGSISTLTIQRTEQRDSAMYRCASSAGTHNEQFFGPGTRLTVL.

This clone was observed once. At one of its ends the junction is not consistent with the germline gene, which may arise from a read error. This rearrangement joins TRBV5-1 to TRBJ1-1; the D gene is possibly TRBD1 (6 bases). CDR3 size: 16 residues. Germline values: CDR1 SGHRS, CDR2 YFSETQ. CDR3 loop: CASSLGRTAVNTGAFF. Here the CDR3 DNA reads TGCGCCAGCAGCTTGGGGCGGACAGCAGTGAACACTGGAGCTTTCTTT.